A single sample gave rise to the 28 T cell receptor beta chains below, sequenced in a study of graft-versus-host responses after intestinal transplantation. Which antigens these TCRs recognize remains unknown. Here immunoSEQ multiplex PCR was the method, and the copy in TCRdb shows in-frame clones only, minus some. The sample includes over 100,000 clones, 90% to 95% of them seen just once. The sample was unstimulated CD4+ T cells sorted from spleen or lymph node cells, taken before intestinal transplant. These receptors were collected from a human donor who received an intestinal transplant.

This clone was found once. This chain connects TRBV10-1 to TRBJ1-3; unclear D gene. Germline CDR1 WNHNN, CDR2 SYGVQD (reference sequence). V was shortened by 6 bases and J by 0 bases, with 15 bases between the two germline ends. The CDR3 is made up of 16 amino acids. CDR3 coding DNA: TGCGCCAGCAGCCCCAGGACGGACTCCTCTGGAAACACCATATATTTT. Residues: CASSPRTDSSGNTIYF.

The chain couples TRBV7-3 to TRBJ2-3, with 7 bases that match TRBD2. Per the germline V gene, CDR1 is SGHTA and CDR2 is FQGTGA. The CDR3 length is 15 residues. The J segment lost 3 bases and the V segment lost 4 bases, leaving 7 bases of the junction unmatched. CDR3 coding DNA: TGTGCCAGCAGCTCCGGACTAGTCGAAACAGATACGCAGTATTTT. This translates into CASSSGLVETDTQYF.

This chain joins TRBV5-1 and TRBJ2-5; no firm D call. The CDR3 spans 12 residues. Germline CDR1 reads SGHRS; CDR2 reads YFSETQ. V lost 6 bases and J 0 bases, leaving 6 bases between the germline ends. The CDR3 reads CASTPDQETQYF. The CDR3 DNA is TGCGCCAGCACCCCTGACCAAGAGACCCAGTACTTC.

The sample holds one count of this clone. The CDR3 sequence is CASSLDGGGSYEQYF. As DNA, the CDR3 is TGTGCCAGCAGCTTGGATGGGGGAGGAAGTTACGAGCAGTACTTC. V gene TRBV5-4 combines with J gene TRBJ2-7; tentative D call: TRBD2 (6 bases). V was pared by 0 bases and J by 4 bases, with 14 bases between. There are 15 residues in the CDR3. The germline gives CDR1 SGHNT, CDR2 YYREEE (reference sequence).

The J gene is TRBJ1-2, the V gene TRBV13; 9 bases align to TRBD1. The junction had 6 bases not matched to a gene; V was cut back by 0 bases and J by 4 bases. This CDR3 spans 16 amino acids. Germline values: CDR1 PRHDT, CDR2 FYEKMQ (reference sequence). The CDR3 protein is CASSLGGTGRSYGYTF. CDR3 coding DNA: TGTGCCAGCAGCTTAGGGGGGACAGGGAGATCCTATGGCTACACCTTC.

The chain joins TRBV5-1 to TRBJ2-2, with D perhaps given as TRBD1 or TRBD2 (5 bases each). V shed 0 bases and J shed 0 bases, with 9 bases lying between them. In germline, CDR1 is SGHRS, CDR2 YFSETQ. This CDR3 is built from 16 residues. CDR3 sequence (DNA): TGCGCCAGCAGCTTGGAGGGACCTACGAACACCGGGGAGCTGTTTTTT. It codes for CASSLEGPTNTGELFF.

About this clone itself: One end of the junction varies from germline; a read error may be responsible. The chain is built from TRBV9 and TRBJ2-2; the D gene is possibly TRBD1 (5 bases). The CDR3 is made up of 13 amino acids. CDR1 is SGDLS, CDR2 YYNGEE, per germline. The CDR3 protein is CASSVTVPGALFF. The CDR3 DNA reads TGTGCCAGCAGCGTAACTGTCCCTGGGGCGCTGTTTTTT.

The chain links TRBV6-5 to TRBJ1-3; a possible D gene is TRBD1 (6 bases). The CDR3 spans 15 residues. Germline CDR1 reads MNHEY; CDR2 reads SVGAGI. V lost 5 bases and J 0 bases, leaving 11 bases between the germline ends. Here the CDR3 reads CASSNTGSSGNTIYF. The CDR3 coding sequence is TGTGCCAGCAGTAACACAGGGAGCTCTGGAAACACCATATATTTT.

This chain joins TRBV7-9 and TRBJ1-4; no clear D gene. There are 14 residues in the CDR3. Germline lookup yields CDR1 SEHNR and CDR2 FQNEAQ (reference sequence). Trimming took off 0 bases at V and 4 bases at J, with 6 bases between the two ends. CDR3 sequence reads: CASSLAPSNEKLFF. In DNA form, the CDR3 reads TGTGCCAGCAGCTTAGCTCCCAGTAATGAAAAACTGTTTTTT. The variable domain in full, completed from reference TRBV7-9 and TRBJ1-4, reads DTGVSQNPRHKITKRGQNVTFRCDPISEHNRLYWYRQTLGQGPEFLTYFQNEAQLEKSRLLSDRFSAERPKGSFSTLEIQRTEQGDSAMYLCASSLAPSNEKLFFGSGTQLSVL.

DNA for the CDR3: TGTGCCAGCAGTTACTCGGGGGGTAGCTCCTACGAGCAGTACTTC. Translating it yields CASSYSGGSSYEQYF. The gene calls are TRBV6-5 and TRBJ2-7; the D gene is possibly TRBD2 (6 bases). The CDR3 extends over 15 amino acids. The germline CDR1 and CDR2 sequences are MNHEY and SVGAGI. V was cut by 0 bases and J by 0 bases, with 9 bases left in between.

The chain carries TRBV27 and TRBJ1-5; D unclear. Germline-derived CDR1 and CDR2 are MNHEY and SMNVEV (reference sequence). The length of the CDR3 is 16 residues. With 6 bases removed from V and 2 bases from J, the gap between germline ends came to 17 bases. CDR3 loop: CASSHAGVTGNQPQHF. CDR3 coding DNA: TGTGCCAGCAGCCACGCTGGGGTGACGGGCAATCAGCCCCAGCATTTT.

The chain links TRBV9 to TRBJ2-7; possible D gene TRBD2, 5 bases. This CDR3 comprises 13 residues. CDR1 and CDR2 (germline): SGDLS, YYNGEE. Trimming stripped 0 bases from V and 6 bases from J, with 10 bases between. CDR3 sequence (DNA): TGTGCCAGCAGCGTAGCTGGTGCGGGCGAGCAGTACTTC. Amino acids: CASSVAGAGEQYF.

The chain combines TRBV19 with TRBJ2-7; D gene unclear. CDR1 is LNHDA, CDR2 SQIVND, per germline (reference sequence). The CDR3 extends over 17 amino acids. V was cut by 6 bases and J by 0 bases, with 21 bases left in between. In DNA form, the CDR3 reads TGTGCCAGTAGGCGGATAATGGCAGGTGGTACCTCCTACGAGCAGTACTTC. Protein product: CASRRIMAGGTSYEQYF.

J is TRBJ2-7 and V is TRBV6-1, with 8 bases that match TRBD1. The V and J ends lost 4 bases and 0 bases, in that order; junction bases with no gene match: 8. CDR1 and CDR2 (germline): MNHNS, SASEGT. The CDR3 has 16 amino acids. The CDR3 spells CASSARTGKSSYEQYF. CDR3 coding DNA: TGTGCCAGCAGTGCGAGGACAGGGAAAAGCTCCTACGAGCAGTACTTC.

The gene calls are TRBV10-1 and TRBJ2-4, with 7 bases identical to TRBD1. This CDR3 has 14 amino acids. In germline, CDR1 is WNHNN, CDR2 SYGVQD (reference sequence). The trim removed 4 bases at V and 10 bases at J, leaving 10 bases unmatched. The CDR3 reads CASSVDRLQGIQYF. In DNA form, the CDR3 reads TGCGCCAGCAGTGTGGACAGGCTTCAAGGGATTCAGTACTTC.

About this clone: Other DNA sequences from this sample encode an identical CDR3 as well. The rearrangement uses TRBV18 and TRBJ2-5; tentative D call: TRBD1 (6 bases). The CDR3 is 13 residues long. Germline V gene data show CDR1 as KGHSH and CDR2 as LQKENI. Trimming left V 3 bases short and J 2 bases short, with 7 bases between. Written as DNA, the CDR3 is TGTGCCAGCTCACCGGGACATCAAGAGACCCAGTACTTC. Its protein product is CASSPGHQETQYF.

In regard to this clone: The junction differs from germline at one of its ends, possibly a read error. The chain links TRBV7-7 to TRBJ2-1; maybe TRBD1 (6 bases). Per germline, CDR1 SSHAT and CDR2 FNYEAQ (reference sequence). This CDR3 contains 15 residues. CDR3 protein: CASSPLPGENNEQFF. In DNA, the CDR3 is TGTGCTAGCAGCCCGCTTCCAGGGGAGAACAATGAGCAGTTCTTC.

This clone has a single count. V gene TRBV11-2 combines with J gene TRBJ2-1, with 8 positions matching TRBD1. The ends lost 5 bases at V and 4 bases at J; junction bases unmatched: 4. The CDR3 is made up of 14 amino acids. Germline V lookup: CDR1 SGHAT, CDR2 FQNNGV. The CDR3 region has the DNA TGTGCCAGCAGCCATCGGGACAGGTACAATGAGCAGTTCTTC. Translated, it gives CASSHRDRYNEQFF.

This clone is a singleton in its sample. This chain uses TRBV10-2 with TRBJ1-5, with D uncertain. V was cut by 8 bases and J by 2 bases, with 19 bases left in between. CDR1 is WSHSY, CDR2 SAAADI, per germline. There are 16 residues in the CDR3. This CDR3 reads CASGGEDHLGNQPQHF. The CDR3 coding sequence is TGCGCCAGCGGTGGGGAGGACCACTTAGGCAATCAGCCCCAGCATTTT.

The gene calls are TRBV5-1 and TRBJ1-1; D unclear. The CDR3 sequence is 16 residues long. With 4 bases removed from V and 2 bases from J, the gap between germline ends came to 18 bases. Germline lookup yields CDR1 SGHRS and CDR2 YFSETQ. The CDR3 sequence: CASSLVSGRGNTEAFF. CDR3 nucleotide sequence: TGCGCCAGCAGCCTCGTGTCCGGGCGAGGAAACACTGAAGCTTTCTTT.

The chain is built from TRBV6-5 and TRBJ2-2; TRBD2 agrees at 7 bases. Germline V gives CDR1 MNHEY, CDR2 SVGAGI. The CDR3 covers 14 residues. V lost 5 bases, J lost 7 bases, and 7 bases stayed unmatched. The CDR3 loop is CASSERASGGELFF. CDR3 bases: TGTGCCAGCAGTGAAAGGGCTAGCGGCGGGGAGCTGTTTTTT.

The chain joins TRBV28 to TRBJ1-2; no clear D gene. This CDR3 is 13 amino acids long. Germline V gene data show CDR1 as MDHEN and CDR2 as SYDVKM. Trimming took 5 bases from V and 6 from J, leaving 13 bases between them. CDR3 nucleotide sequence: TGTGCCAGCAGTCCCCTTTTTGTTAATGGCTACACCTTC. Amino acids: CASSPLFVNGYTF.

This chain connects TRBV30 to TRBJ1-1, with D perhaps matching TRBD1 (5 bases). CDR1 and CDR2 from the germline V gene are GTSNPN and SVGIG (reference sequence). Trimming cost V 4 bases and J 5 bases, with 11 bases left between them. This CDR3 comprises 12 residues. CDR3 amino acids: CAWIKGVTEAFF. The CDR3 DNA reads TGTGCCTGGATTAAAGGGGTGACTGAAGCTTTCTTT.

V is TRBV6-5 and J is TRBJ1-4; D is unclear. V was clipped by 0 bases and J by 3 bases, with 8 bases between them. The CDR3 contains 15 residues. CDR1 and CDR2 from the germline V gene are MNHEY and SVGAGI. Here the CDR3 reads CASSYSSRPNEKLFF. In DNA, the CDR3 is TGTGCCAGCAGTTACTCGAGCAGACCTAATGAAAAACTGTTTTTT.

CDR3 sequence reads: CAIKGERESTDTQYF. As DNA, the CDR3 is TGTGCCATCAAGGGCGAGCGGGAAAGCACAGATACGCAGTATTTT. This chain connects TRBV10-3 to TRBJ2-3; 7 nucleotides align to TRBD2. V lost 7 bases to trimming and J lost 0 bases; unmatched junction nucleotides: 7. Germline V lookup: CDR1 ENHRY, CDR2 SYGVKD. This CDR3 is 15 amino acids long.

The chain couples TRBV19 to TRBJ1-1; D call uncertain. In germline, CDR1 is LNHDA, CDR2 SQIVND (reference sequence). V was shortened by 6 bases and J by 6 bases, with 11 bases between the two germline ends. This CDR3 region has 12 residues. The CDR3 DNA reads TGTGCCAGTAGAGGAGTCGGTGCTGAAGCTTTCTTT. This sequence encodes CASRGVGAEAFF.

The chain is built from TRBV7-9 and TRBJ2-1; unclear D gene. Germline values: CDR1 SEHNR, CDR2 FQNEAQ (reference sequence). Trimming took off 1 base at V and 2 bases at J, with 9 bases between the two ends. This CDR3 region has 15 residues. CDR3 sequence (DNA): TGTGCCAGCAGCTTAGTTCAAGAGGCCTACAATGAGCAGTTCTTC. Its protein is CASSLVQEAYNEQFF.

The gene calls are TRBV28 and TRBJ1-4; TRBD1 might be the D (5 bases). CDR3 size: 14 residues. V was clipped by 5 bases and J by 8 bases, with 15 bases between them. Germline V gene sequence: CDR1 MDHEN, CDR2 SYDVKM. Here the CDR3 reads CASSGGSRREKLFF. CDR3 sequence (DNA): TGTGCCAGCAGTGGGGGGTCGAGGCGGGAAAAACTGTTTTTT.